The rows below give T cell receptor beta chains drawn from one sample of a study of Ad26.COV2.S vaccination and SARS-CoV-2 variants. Only in-frame clones appear in the TCRdb table, and some are missing; sequencing was by immunoSEQ multiplex PCR. The profile shows around 370,000 clones, about 90% of them singletons. The material sequenced was peripheral blood, taken after recovery from COVID-19. The receptors shown here come from a human donor who had recovered from COVID-19. Each CDR3 is given with its conserved first and last residue. Some rows mark clone size as missing; the rest say once, few, many or name a class of expanded clone.

V	size	J	CDR3
TRBV5-4	-	TRBJ2-1	CASSYWAIYNEQFF
TRBV27	once	TRBJ1-4	CASSFTVNEKLFF
TRBV7-6	-	TRBJ2-5	CASSLRTSGVETQYF
TRBV4-3	-	TRBJ2-3	CASSPSGKGSTDTQYF
TRBV5-1	few	TRBJ1-1	CASRGGLAENTEAFF
TRBV19	-	TRBJ1-1	CASSIGQNTEAFF
TRBV23-1	-	TRBJ1-3	CASSHATPGSAGNTIYF
TRBV9	-	TRBJ2-5	CASSVGGARETQYF
TRBV15	-	TRBJ2-3	CATSRDSGGGTDTQYF
TRBV12-2	-	TRBJ1-1	CASRSVGDRGRRAFF
TRBV29-1	-	TRBJ2-1	CSTGEGWSYNEQFF
TRBV4-1	-	TRBJ2-1	CASSPPGASGGIRYNEQFF
TRBV7-2	-	TRBJ2-3	CASSLSVTSTDTQYF
TRBV5-1	-	TRBJ2-1	CASSLGGIYNEQFF
TRBV7-9	-	TRBJ1-2	CASSSHGTGDGYTF
TRBV24-1	-	TRBJ2-3	CATSHRDTQYF
TRBV29-1	-	TRBJ2-1	CSVEGQRTGDYNEQFF
TRBV6-5	-	TRBJ2-7	CASSYSPRSYEQYF
TRBV6-1	-	TRBJ2-3	CASSEAIGPTDTQYF
TRBV9	-	TRBJ1-2	CASSVTGGEGVNYGYTF
TRBV2	-	TRBJ1-2	CASMLGQGDFFGYTF
TRBV19	-	TRBJ1-1	CASSHRGTTEAFF
TRBV5-4	-	TRBJ2-7	CASSLLGVREQYF
TRBV14	-	TRBJ1-4	CASSQDFEKLFF
TRBV5-1	-	TRBJ1-4	CASSLDSRGKKLFF
TRBV10-3	once	TRBJ2-7	CAISTGSGYEQYF
TRBV18	-	TRBJ2-7	CASSKDYEQYF
TRBV7-9	-	TRBJ1-2	CASSSGGPSYGYTF
TRBV5-4	-	TRBJ2-1	CASSLTSGGWGGNEQFF
TRBV19	-	TRBJ2-7	CASTTSGGSNEQYF
TRBV6-5	-	TRBJ2-2	CASSWTSGGAGELFF
TRBV7-8	-	TRBJ2-1	CASSSTSGVYNEQFF
TRBV6-5	-	TRBJ1-6	CASSYGGGAGSPLHF
TRBV7-9	few	TRBJ1-5	CASSLGVSESNQPQHF
TRBV7-9	-	TRBJ1-2	CASSDGTIYGYTF
TRBV29-1	-	TRBJ2-7	CSVRTSGGSYEQYF
TRBV2	-	TRBJ2-2	CASKGTGWGELFF
TRBV12-3/TRBV12-4	-	TRBJ2-1	CASSSEQMGQFF
TRBV6-5	-	TRBJ1-4	CASTLPGQSNEKLFF
TRBV7-7	few	TRBJ2-2	CASSSTTTGELFF
TRBV7-2	-	TRBJ2-1	CASSFDHSVRSYNEQFF
TRBV6-2/TRBV6-3	-	TRBJ2-3	CASSYRGATTDTQYF
TRBV7-9	-	TRBJ2-3	CASSPNPELPTDTQYF
TRBV14	-	TRBJ1-2	CASSQEVGTYGYTF
TRBV5-1	-	TRBJ2-7	CASSPDGNYEQYF
TRBV7-2	-	TRBJ1-2	CASSLRDRAKRYGYTF
TRBV11-2	-	TRBJ1-1	CASSLDENTEAFF
TRBV2	-	TRBJ2-1	CASSSLNEQFF
TRBV9	-	TRBJ2-7	CASSAIPGGRPYEQYF
TRBV11-1	once	TRBJ2-5	CASSPRQPQETQYF
TRBV6-5	once	TRBJ1-2	CASSYSSGAHGYTF